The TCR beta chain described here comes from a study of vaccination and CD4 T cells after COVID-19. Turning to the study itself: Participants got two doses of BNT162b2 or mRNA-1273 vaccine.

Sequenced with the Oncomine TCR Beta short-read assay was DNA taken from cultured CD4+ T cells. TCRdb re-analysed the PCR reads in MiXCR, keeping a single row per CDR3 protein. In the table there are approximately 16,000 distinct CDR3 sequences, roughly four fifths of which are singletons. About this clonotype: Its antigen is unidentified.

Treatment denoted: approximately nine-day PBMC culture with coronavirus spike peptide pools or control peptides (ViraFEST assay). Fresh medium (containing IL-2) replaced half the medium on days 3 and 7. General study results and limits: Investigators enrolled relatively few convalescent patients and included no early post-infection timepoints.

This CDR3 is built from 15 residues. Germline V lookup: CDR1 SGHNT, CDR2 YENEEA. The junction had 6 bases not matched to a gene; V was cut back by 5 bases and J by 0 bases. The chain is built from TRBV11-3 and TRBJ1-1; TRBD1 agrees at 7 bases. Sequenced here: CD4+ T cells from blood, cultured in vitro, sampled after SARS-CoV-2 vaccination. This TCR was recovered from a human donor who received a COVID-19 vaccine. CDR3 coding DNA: TGTGCCAGCAGCCGGTGGACAGGCATGAACACTGAAGCTTTCTTT. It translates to CASSRWTGMNTEAFF.